A single sample is the source of the 5 T cell receptor beta chains below, sequenced in a study of T cell repertoires in cytomegalovirus infection. TCRdb called the reads again in MiXCR, with one record for every CDR3 protein. The sample has 500,000 or so distinct CDR3 sequences, 16% seen once; the top ten hold 20% to 30%. Source material: CD8+ T cells from PBMCs. The receptors originated from a human donor in good health (CMV status not recorded). Some clones in this sample may be carry-over from other donors' samples.

This clonotype was counted between two and nine times. The chain links TRBV6-1 to TRBJ2-1; D possibly matches TRBD1 or TRBD2 (5 bases each). The CDR3 loop spans 14 amino acids. Trimming pared 5 bases from V and 7 bases from J, leaving 15 bases between. Germline V CDR1 and CDR2: MNHNS, SASEGT. The CDR3 region has the DNA TGTGCCAGCAGTTTCCGGGGCCCTCTAAATGAGCAGTTCTTC. Its translation is CASSFRGPLNEQFF.

In this sample, this clonotype turned up a few times. CDR3 nucleotide sequence: TGTGCCAGCAGATTCGGGTCGATCAATGAGCAGTTCTTC. It specifies CASRFGSINEQFF. The V call is TRBV12-3 or TRBV12-4, the J call TRBJ2-1, with D uncertain. V was pared by 6 bases and J by 6 bases, with 12 bases between. This CDR3 comprises 13 residues.

This clonotype was detected only a few times. For the CDR3, the DNA is TGTGCCACCGCGGCGGACGCCTACTCCTACGAGCAGTACTTC. This translates into CATAADAYSYEQYF. This chain joins TRBV19 and TRBJ2-7; D uncertain. Germline CDR1 and CDR2: LNHDA and SQIVND (reference sequence). The CDR3 contains 14 residues. V was trimmed by 10 bases and J by 0 bases, leaving 16 bases between them.

This chain uses TRBV7-3 with TRBJ2-5; a weak D match, TRBD2 (5 bases). Germline V lookup: CDR1 SGHTA, CDR2 FQGTGA. CDR3 size: 13 residues. The germline V and J ends were trimmed by 6 bases and 2 bases, with 10 bases remaining between them. The CDR3 protein is CASRGSGQETQYF. The CDR3 bases are TGTGCCAGCAGGGGCAGCGGACAAGAGACCCAGTACTTC. The whole variable domain, filled in from reference TRBV7-3 and TRBJ2-5, reads GAGVSQTPSNKVTEKGKYVELRCDPISGHTALYWYRQSLGQGPEFLIYFQGTGAADDSGLPNDRFFAVRPEGSVSTLKIQRTERGDSAVYLCASRGSGQETQYFGPGTRLLVL.

The chain employs TRBV27 and TRBJ1-4, with 11 bases that match TRBD1. Germline V gene sequence: CDR1 MNHEY, CDR2 SMNVEV (reference sequence). The CDR3 runs to 14 residues. J was trimmed by 8 bases and V by 5 bases; bases with no gene match: 4. The chain's CDR3 is CASSLDRGQEKLFF. DNA of the CDR3: TGTGCCAGCAGTCTGGACAGGGGGCAGGAAAAACTGTTTTTT.